The 25 T cell receptor beta chains listed next were all sequenced from one sample in a study of chemoradiotherapy in HPV16-positive cancers. The table came from immunoSEQ multiplex PCR; TCRdb's copy has only in-frame clones and leaves some out. The table includes about 14,000 clones, approximately 89% detected once. The input for sequencing was tumor tissue, taken from a patient who underwent chemoradiotherapy. The receptors were gathered from a human donor with HPV-associated anogenital cancer.

V is TRBV28 and J is TRBJ2-7; TRBD1 is a possible D gene (6 bases). Trimming took off 6 bases at V and 2 bases at J, with 11 bases between the two ends. CDR3 size: 13 residues. Germline loops: CDR1 MDHEN, CDR2 SYDVKM. Here the CDR3 reads CASRGTSAYEQYF. The CDR3 DNA follows: TGTGCCAGCAGGGGGACATCCGCCTACGAGCAGTACTTC.

This clone was detected only a few times. V gene TRBV20-1 combines with J gene TRBJ1-2; 7 positions agree with TRBD1. Germline V gene sequence: CDR1 DFQATT, CDR2 SNEGSKA (reference sequence). V lost 5 bases to trimming and J lost 6 bases; unmatched junction nucleotides: 3. The CDR3 extends over 11 amino acids. The CDR3 is CSAGQGDGYTF. CDR3 in DNA: TGCAGTGCTGGCCAGGGGGATGGCTACACCTTC.

V is TRBV7-8 and J is TRBJ1-5, with D perhaps TRBD1 (6 bases). The CDR3 length is 17 residues. CDR1 SGHVS and CDR2 FQNEAQ come from the germline V gene. The V end was cut by 4 bases, the J end by 3 bases, with 19 bases between. CDR3 nucleotide sequence: TGTGCCAGCAGCTCAGGGGCGGTCCTATCGCTCAATCAGCCCCAGCATTTT. This translates into CASSSGAVLSLNQPQHF.

CDR3 loop: CASLAEVPYGYTF. The CDR3, as DNA: TGTGCCAGCCTGGCAGAGGTACCCTATGGCTACACCTTC. This sequence joins TRBV2 and TRBJ1-2; D not resolved. Between the trimmed V and J ends, which lost 8 bases and 4 bases, there was a span of 14 bases. CDR3 length equals 13 residues. Germline loops: CDR1 SNHLY, CDR2 FYNNEI.

The V gene is TRBV7-8, the J gene TRBJ1-3, with a weak D call TRBD1 (6 bases). This CDR3 is built from 18 residues. Germline loops: CDR1 SGHVS, CDR2 FQNEAQ. The ends were cut back, 1 base at V and 2 bases at J, with 18 bases in the middle. CDR3 in DNA: TGTGCCAGCAGCTTAGATGAGGGGGTTGGGAGGACTGGAAACACCATATATTTT. This gives the protein CASSLDEGVGRTGNTIYF.

This chain joins TRBV30 and TRBJ2-3; no definite D call. The V end lost 2 bases, the J end lost 6 bases, and 6 bases lay between the germline ends. Germline lookup yields CDR1 GTSNPN and CDR2 SVGIG (reference sequence). This CDR3 is built from 11 residues. The CDR3 sequence is CAWSYVDTQYF. The CDR3 DNA is TGTGCCTGGAGTTACGTCGATACGCAGTATTTT.

The V and J genes are TRBV2 and TRBJ1-1; D might be TRBD1 (5 bases). This CDR3 spans 13 amino acids. Germline CDR1 and CDR2: SNHLY and FYNNEI. V was pared by 7 bases and J by 4 bases, with 13 bases between. CDR3 nucleotide sequence: TGTGCCAGCAACCTGCAGGGATCCACTGAAGCTTTCTTT. It codes for CASNLQGSTEAFF.

V and J are TRBV6-5 and TRBJ1-2; tentatively, D is TRBD1 (5 bases). The CDR3 length is 16 residues. CDR1 MNHEY and CDR2 SVGAGI come from the germline V gene. V was cut by 0 bases and J by 3 bases, with 14 bases left in between. The CDR3 loop is CASSYSRQGGDYGYTF. In DNA, the CDR3 is TGTGCCAGCAGTTACTCGAGGCAGGGCGGGGACTATGGCTACACCTTC.

The CDR3 bases are TGTGCCAGCAGCTTAGGGGTTTTCGGAAACACCATATATTTT. The encoded protein is CASSLGVFGNTIYF. V and J are TRBV13 and TRBJ1-3, with D uncertain. CDR3 length: 14 residues. Germline V CDR1 and CDR2: PRHDT, FYEKMQ (reference sequence). Trimming shortened V by 0 bases and J by 4 bases, and 7 bases separated the two germline ends.

The chain combines TRBV7-2 with TRBJ1-5; D possibly corresponds to TRBD1 (6 bases). CDR3 length: 16 residues. Trimming shortened V by 1 base and J by 2 bases, and 12 bases separated the two germline ends. CDR1 is SGHTA, CDR2 FQGNSA, per germline. CDR3 bases: TGTGCCAGCAGCTTAGTGGCAGGGGAAGGCAATCAGCCCCAGCATTTT. This sequence encodes CASSLVAGEGNQPQHF.

V gene TRBV4-2 combines with J gene TRBJ2-7; 7 bases are a match to TRBD2. CDR1 is LGHNA, CDR2 YNFKEQ, per germline. This CDR3 is built from 15 residues. The junction had 9 bases not matched to a gene; V was cut back by 3 bases and J by 4 bases. The CDR3 region is CASSQPSGGRYEQYF. The CDR3 DNA follows: TGTGCCAGCAGCCAGCCCTCTGGCGGGAGATACGAGCAGTACTTC.

The chain recombines TRBV6-5 with TRBJ1-6; TRBD1 matches at 7 bases. The trim removed 5 bases at V and 8 bases at J, leaving 9 bases unmatched. CDR1 and CDR2 (germline): MNHEY, SVGAGI. The CDR3 has 15 amino acids. The CDR3 reads CASSKRTGTHSPLHF. CDR3 nucleotide sequence: TGTGCCAGCAGTAAGAGGACAGGAACACATTCACCCCTCCACTTT.

The chain is built from TRBV6-1 and TRBJ2-3, with a tentative D call TRBD1 (6 bases). The ends were cut back, 2 bases at V and 6 bases at J, with 9 bases in the middle. The CDR3 sequence is 13 residues long. CDR1 MNHNS and CDR2 SASEGT come from the germline V gene. The CDR3 sequence: CASSEQGIDTQYF. CDR3 DNA: TGTGCCAGCAGTGAACAGGGGATCGATACGCAGTATTTT.

The rearrangement joins TRBV30 to TRBJ1-6; 7 bases fit TRBD1. Germline values: CDR1 GTSNPN, CDR2 SVGIG (reference sequence). V shed 1 base and J 10 bases; nucleotides not matched to a gene: 7. The CDR3 runs to 14 residues. The CDR3 DNA reads as TGTGCCTGGAGTGACGGGACAGCTATATCACCCCTCCACTTT. It specifies CAWSDGTAISPLHF. Full variable domain (missing parts from reference TRBV30 and TRBJ1-6): SQTIHQWPATLVQPVGSPLSLECTVEGTSNPNLYWYRQAAGRGLQLLFYSVGIGQISSEVPQNLSASRPQDRQFILSSKKLLLSDSGFYLCAWSDGTAISPLHFGNGTRLTVT.

The V and J genes are TRBV21-1 and TRBJ2-5. TRBV21-1 is flagged as a pseudogene. This CDR3 is 13 amino acids long. This CDR3 reads CASSNRKRETQYF. The CDR3 bases are TGTGCCAGCAGCAACAGGAAGCGCGAGACCCAGTACTTC.

The chain carries TRBV11-2 and TRBJ2-2; D gene ambiguous. Germline V gene sequence: CDR1 SGHAT, CDR2 FQNNGV. CDR3 length: 13 amino acids. V lost 0 bases, J lost 6 bases, and 5 bases lay in between. The CDR3 sequence is CASSLDTSGELFF. In DNA form, the CDR3 reads TGTGCCAGCAGCTTAGATACTTCCGGGGAGCTGTTTTTT.

V and J are TRBV29-1 and TRBJ2-3; TRBD2 matches at 7 bases. The CDR3 spans 15 residues. Germline V gives CDR1 SQVTM, CDR2 ANQGSEA. Unmatched junction bases numbered 10, after V lost 4 bases and J lost 3 bases. Written as DNA, the CDR3 is TGCAGCGTTGCCCAAGGACTAGTCGGTACAGATACGCAGTATTTT. Protein: CSVAQGLVGTDTQYF.

This sequence joins TRBV4-3 and TRBJ2-3; D unclear. V was shortened by 2 bases and J by 3 bases, with 12 bases between the two germline ends. Germline V gene lookup returns CDR1 LGHNA and CDR2 YSLEER. The CDR3 totals 15 residues. CDR3 nucleotides: TGCGCCAGCAGCCAACAATGGAGTGGGACAGATACGCAGTATTTT. It translates to CASSQQWSGTDTQYF.

This clone was counted once. J is TRBJ2-3 and V is TRBV2; TRBD2 matches 8 bases. Germline-derived CDR1 and CDR2 are SNHLY and FYNNEI. This CDR3 is built from 14 residues. The V gene end was trimmed by 4 bases and the J gene end by 1 base; junction bases not matched to a gene: 1. The CDR3 loop is CASSAGGRTDTQYF. In DNA form, the CDR3 reads TGTGCCAGCAGTGCGGGAGGGCGCACAGATACGCAGTATTTT.

J is TRBJ2-4 and V is TRBV4-1; TRBD1 is a possible D gene (5 bases). Germline V gene data show CDR1 as MGHRA and CDR2 as YSYEKL. The CDR3 totals 14 residues. Trimming left V 2 bases short and J 6 bases short, with 11 bases between. The CDR3 DNA follows: TGCGCCAGCAGCCAAATAGACCAGGGAAACATTCAGTACTTC. It translates to CASSQIDQGNIQYF.

The V call is TRBV19, the J call TRBJ1-1, with 8 bases aligning to TRBD1. This CDR3 contains 16 residues. Germline assignment: CDR1 LNHDA and CDR2 SQIVND (reference sequence). The ends lost 2 bases at V and 3 bases at J; junction bases unmatched: 8. This CDR3 is CASSIMQGARDTEAFF. In nucleotides, the CDR3 is TGTGCCAGTAGTATAATGCAGGGGGCGCGAGACACTGAAGCTTTCTTT.

The V gene is TRBV2, the J gene TRBJ2-2, with D maybe TRBD2 (5 bases). Germline assignment: CDR1 SNHLY and CDR2 FYNNEI. Deletions cut 7 bases from V and 5 bases from J, with 8 bases between. The CDR3 totals 12 residues. This chain's CDR3 is CASTGVTGELFF. The CDR3 nucleotides are TGTGCCAGCACCGGGGTGACCGGGGAGCTGTTTTTT.

The gene calls are TRBV5-1 and TRBJ2-1; D gene unclear. The V and J ends lost 4 bases and 9 bases respectively, with 11 bases between them. CDR1 is SGHRS and CDR2 is YFSETQ in the germline V gene. The length of the CDR3 is 12 residues. For the CDR3, the DNA is TGCGCCAGCAGCGTAGATCATGGTGAGCAGTTCTTC. Its translation: CASSVDHGEQFF. Drawing the rest from reference TRBV5-1 and TRBJ2-1, the complete variable domain is KAGVTQTPRYLIKTRGQQVTLSCSPISGHRSVSWYQQTPGQGLQFLFEYFSETQRNKGNFPGRFSGRQFSNSRSEMNVSTLELGDSALYLCASSVDHGEQFFGPGTRLTVL.

This clone was seen a single time. The rearrangement links TRBV5-6 to TRBJ1-1; 7 nucleotides align to TRBD1. With V trimmed by 4 bases and J by 5 bases, 5 bases remained unmatched. Germline CDR1 SGHDT, CDR2 YYEEEE. This CDR3 region has 13 residues. The CDR3 reads CASSPSTGTEAFF. In DNA, the CDR3 is TGTGCCAGCAGCCCCTCGACAGGGACTGAAGCTTTCTTT.

The V gene is TRBV11-2, the J gene TRBJ1-5; no firm D call. Trimming took 5 bases from V and 4 from J, leaving 9 bases between them. The germline gives CDR1 SGHAT, CDR2 FQNNGV. The CDR3 contains 13 residues. In DNA, the CDR3 is TGTGCCAGCAGCCTCGAAACAAATCAGCCCCAGCATTTT. Translation: CASSLETNQPQHF. The full variable domain, completed using reference TRBV11-2 and TRBJ1-5, is EAGVAQSPRYKIIEKRQSVAFWCNPISGHATLYWYQQILGQGPKLLIQFQNNGVVDDSQLPKDRFSAERLKGVDSTLKIQPAKLEDSAVYLCASSLETNQPQHFGDGTRLSIL.